This T cell receptor beta chain was sequenced in a study of T cells in localized non-small cell lung cancer. Study results and limitations: Turning up in adjacent lung were a median roughly 62 of the top 100 tumor clones. Only one tumor region went through sequencing, so heterogeneity may still be there. The highest T cell clonality was in uninvolved adjacent lung, above tumor. Higher blood T cell density tracked longer overall survival.

V lost 4 bases, J lost 2 bases, and 11 bases lay in between. CDR1 is SGHNT and CDR2 is YENEEA in the germline V gene. The CDR3 loop spans 14 amino acids. Clones were read by immunoSEQ multiplex PCR, and TCRdb kept only the in-frame ones, dropping some. The sample shows about 7,000 clones, under 25% of them seen only once. This clone was found a few times. What it recognizes is unknown. This TCR came from a man aged 35 to 69 with stage III squamous cell lung carcinoma. Sequencing was performed on lung tumor tissue, taken before any cancer treatment. This rearrangement joins TRBV11-3 to TRBJ2-5; D is unresolved. CDR3 in amino acids: CASSSPREQETQYF. The CDR3 DNA is TGTGCCAGCAGCTCGCCCCGCGAACAAGAGACCCAGTACTTC.